This entry lists 29 T cell receptor beta chains sequenced from one sample in a study of cytotoxic CD8 clonotypes in ibrutinib-treated CLL. The repertoire was sequenced with immunoSEQ multiplex PCR; TCRdb's copy has only in-frame clones and lacks some. This table holds fewer than 400,000 clones, roughly 67% found once. The sample here was PBMCs, taken after 36 months of ibrutinib treatment. The receptors shown here come from a human donor with chronic lymphocytic leukemia.

This chain uses TRBV6-5 with TRBJ2-7, with 9 positions matching TRBD1. There are 14 residues in the CDR3. V lost 6 bases and J lost 3; bases outside the gene matches: 6. Germline-derived CDR1 and CDR2 are MNHEY and SVGAGI. CDR3 sequence reads: CASRIRDRVYEQYF. The CDR3 DNA follows: TGTGCCAGCAGAATCCGGGACAGGGTCTACGAGCAGTACTTC.

The chain is built from TRBV25-1 and TRBJ1-1; perhaps TRBD1 as D (5 bases). The ends were cut back, 4 bases at V and 1 base at J, with 13 bases in the middle. This CDR3 is built from 15 residues. Germline V CDR1 and CDR2: MGHDK, SYGVNS. CDR3 DNA sequence: TGTGCCAGCAGTGCTCGGGTTGGGACGAACACTGAAGCTTTCTTT. It specifies CASSARVGTNTEAFF.

This clone occurred a few times. The gene calls are TRBV27 and TRBJ1-6; TRBD1 matches at 7 bases. The CDR3 is 13 residues long. CDR1 is MNHEY, CDR2 SMNVEV, per germline (reference sequence). Trimming took 9 bases from V and 8 from J; bases not matched to a gene: 7. The CDR3 loop reads CARAGRGDSPLHF. The CDR3 DNA sequence: TGTGCCAGGGCAGGCAGGGGGGATTCACCCCTCCACTTT.

V usage is TRBV11-3 and J usage is TRBJ2-7; D is unresolved. CDR3 length equals 13 residues. Germline V gives CDR1 SGHNT, CDR2 YENEEA. The V and J ends lost 5 bases and 2 bases respectively, with 10 bases between them. The CDR3 here is CASSPGGTYEQYF. The CDR3 DNA reads as TGTGCCAGCAGCCCCGGTGGGACCTACGAGCAGTACTTC.

This clone was picked up a small number of times. The rearrangement links TRBV27 to TRBJ2-3; TRBD1 might be the D (8 bases). With 5 bases removed from V and 0 bases from J, the gap between germline ends came to 15 bases. The CDR3 loop spans 16 amino acids. Per germline, CDR1 MNHEY and CDR2 SMNVEV (reference sequence). In DNA, the CDR3 is TGTGCCAGCAGTCATGGACAGGGAGGGAGCACAGATACGCAGTATTTT. Residues: CASSHGQGGSTDTQYF.

The V call is TRBV18, the J call TRBJ1-2, with TRBD1 as a possible D gene (5 bases). Trimming took off 3 bases at V and 4 bases at J, with 12 bases between the two ends. The germline V gene has CDR1 KGHSH and CDR2 LQKENI. The CDR3 runs 14 residues. In DNA form, the CDR3 reads TGTGCCAGCTCACCGGCTCAGGGTTTCTATGGCTACACCTTC. Protein: CASSPAQGFYGYTF.

The sample holds one count of this clone. The chain links TRBV6-6 to TRBJ2-2; D remains unclear. The CDR3 extends over 15 amino acids. CDR1 is MNHNY, CDR2 SVGAGI, per germline (reference sequence). Trimming stripped 0 bases from V and 1 base from J, with 6 bases between. CDR3 DNA: TGTGCCAGCAGTTACTCGCGAGGGAACACCGGGGAGCTGTTTTTT. Protein product: CASSYSRGNTGELFF.

The chain links TRBV11-2 to TRBJ1-1; D gene uncertain. Germline CDR1 and CDR2: SGHAT and FQNNGV. The CDR3 runs 13 residues. Trimming left V 3 bases short and J 5 bases short, with 10 bases between. DNA for the CDR3: TGTGCCAGCAGCTTTGAAGGGAGTACTGAAGCTTTCTTT. This gives the protein CASSFEGSTEAFF. Filled out from reference TRBV11-2 and TRBJ1-1, the complete variable domain reads EAGVAQSPRYKIIEKRQSVAFWCNPISGHATLYWYQQILGQGPKLLIQFQNNGVVDDSQLPKDRFSAERLKGVDSTLKIQPAKLEDSAVYLCASSFEGSTEAFFGQGTRLTVV.

This clone was detected only once. The rearrangement joins TRBV11-2 to TRBJ2-7; 7 bases align to TRBD2. V was clipped by 3 bases and J by 2 bases; unmatched bases: 7. Germline V gene lookup returns CDR1 SGHAT and CDR2 FQNNGV. The CDR3 consists of 15 residues. The CDR3 spells CASSLGAGVTYEQYF. The DNA for the CDR3 is TGTGCCAGCAGCTTGGGCGCGGGGGTCACCTACGAGCAGTACTTC.

The V gene is TRBV6-1, the J gene TRBJ2-7; D not resolved. The CDR3 has 14 amino acids. Between the trimmed V and J ends, which lost 1 base and 2 bases, there was a span of 9 bases. Germline CDR1 reads MNHNS; CDR2 reads SASEGT. This chain's CDR3 is CASSEVVSTYEQYF. CDR3 DNA sequence: TGTGCCAGCAGTGAAGTAGTCAGCACCTACGAGCAGTACTTC.

In its sample, this clone was seen a few times. The chain joins TRBV7-9 to TRBJ1-3; D is perhaps TRBD1 (5 bases). This CDR3 has 15 residues. The germline gives CDR1 SEHNR, CDR2 FQNEAQ (reference sequence). V shed 5 bases and J shed 4 bases, with 15 bases lying between them. The CDR3 DNA sequence: TGTGCCAGCAGCCCTTCCGGGGCGGAGGGAAACACCATATATTTT. Translating gives CASSPSGAEGNTIYF.

The gene calls are TRBV9 and TRBJ2-3, with 7 bases that match TRBD2. Germline trimming cut 2 bases from V and 3 bases from J; bases unmatched to any gene: 15. The CDR3 spans 18 residues. The germline gives CDR1 SGDLS, CDR2 YYNGEE. The DNA for the CDR3 is TGTGCCAGCAGCGTTGCCCCAGTGGGGGGGGTGAGGACAGATACGCAGTATTTT. Residues: CASSVAPVGGVRTDTQYF.

The rearrangement uses TRBV6-5 and TRBJ1-2; D is unclear. The CDR3 is 15 residues long. Trimming left V 4 bases short and J 4 bases short, with 16 bases between. Germline V gives CDR1 MNHEY, CDR2 SVGAGI. The CDR3 loop reads CASSWSPQDGYGYTF. The CDR3 nucleotides read TGTGCCAGCAGTTGGTCCCCGCAGGACGGCTATGGCTACACCTTC.

V gene TRBV29-1 combines with J gene TRBJ1-2; D is possibly TRBD1 (5 bases). V dropped 1 base and J dropped 4 bases, with 13 bases sitting between them. The CDR3 has 14 residues. The germline V gene has CDR1 SQVTM and CDR2 ANQGSEA. CDR3 nucleotide sequence: TGCAGCGTTGAAGCCTCCCGGGGCAGCTATGGCTACACCTTC. Protein sequence: CSVEASRGSYGYTF.

The gene calls are TRBV4-1 and TRBJ2-1; D might be TRBD2 (6 bases). V lost 0 bases and J lost 1, with 10 bases in between. CDR3 length equals 16 residues. The V gene's germline CDR1 is MGHRA and CDR2 YSYEKL. CDR3 DNA: TGCGCCAGCAGCCAAGAGGGGGGTTCTTCCTACAATGAGCAGTTCTTC. Its protein product is CASSQEGGSSYNEQFF.

The chain is built from TRBV11-2 and TRBJ2-5; no reliable D call. CDR3 length: 15 residues. Germline loops: CDR1 SGHAT, CDR2 FQNNGV. V was clipped by 3 bases and J by 4 bases, with 15 bases between them. The CDR3 region is CASSFSPRGGETQYF. CDR3 in DNA: TGTGCCAGCAGCTTCTCGCCCAGAGGCGGAGAGACCCAGTACTTC. The whole variable domain, filled in from reference TRBV11-2 and TRBJ2-5, reads EAGVAQSPRYKIIEKRQSVAFWCNPISGHATLYWYQQILGQGPKLLIQFQNNGVVDDSQLPKDRFSAERLKGVDSTLKIQPAKLEDSAVYLCASSFSPRGGETQYFGPGTRLLVL.

This clone occurred a few times. The chain combines TRBV28 with TRBJ1-2; no reliable D call. The V and J ends lost 3 bases and 4 bases respectively, with 18 bases between them. CDR1 and CDR2 (germline): MDHEN, SYDVKM. This CDR3 has 16 residues. CDR3 protein: CASSFRNSLHIYGYTF. As DNA, the CDR3 is TGTGCCAGCAGTTTTCGGAACAGCCTTCACATCTATGGCTACACCTTC.

The CDR3 region has the DNA TGTGCCAGCAGTTACTGGCGGGGGGCGACTGATGAAAAACTGTTTTTT. It yields the protein CASSYWRGATDEKLFF. The rearrangement links TRBV6-6 to TRBJ1-4; perhaps TRBD1 as D (6 bases). The V gene lost 1 base and the J gene lost 6 bases, with 15 bases spanning the gap. Germline V gene data show CDR1 as MNHNY and CDR2 as SVGAGI (reference sequence). The CDR3 extends over 16 amino acids.

This clone occurred once. The chain recombines TRBV5-1 with TRBJ2-5, with TRBD2 identical over 12 bases. The ends lost 0 bases at V and 5 bases at J; junction bases unmatched: 11. Germline V gene sequence: CDR1 SGHRS, CDR2 YFSETQ. The CDR3 loop spans 18 amino acids. The chain's CDR3 is CASSLGGLAGIQGETQYF. CDR3 DNA: TGCGCCAGCAGCTTGGGTGGACTAGCGGGAATCCAAGGGGAGACCCAGTACTTC. Full variable domain (outside the CDR3, taken from reference TRBV5-1 and TRBJ2-5): KAGVTQTPRYLIKTRGQQVTLSCSPISGHRSVSWYQQTPGQGLQFLFEYFSETQRNKGNFPGRFSGRQFSNSRSEMNVSTLELGDSALYLCASSLGGLAGIQGETQYFGPGTRLLVL.

This chain joins TRBV5-1 and TRBJ2-6, with D possibly TRBD1 on 5 matching bases. V was cut by 0 bases and J by 0 bases, with 13 bases left in between. This CDR3 spans 18 amino acids. The V gene's germline CDR1 is SGHRS and CDR2 YFSETQ. Here the CDR3 DNA reads TGCGCCAGCAGCTTGGTTGTGACAGCAAACTCTGGGGCCAACGTCCTGACTTTC. It encodes CASSLVVTANSGANVLTF. Full variable domain (rest looked up from reference TRBV5-1 and TRBJ2-6): KAGVTQTPRYLIKTRGQQVTLSCSPISGHRSVSWYQQTPGQGLQFLFEYFSETQRNKGNFPGRFSGRQFSNSRSEMNVSTLELGDSALYLCASSLVVTANSGANVLTFGAGSRLTVL.

The genes are TRBV5-4 and TRBJ1-2, with 9 bases fitting TRBD1. Looked up from germline, CDR1 is SGHNT and CDR2 is YYREEE (reference sequence). V shed 5 bases, J shed 5 bases, and the junction held 4 bases outside the gene matches. This CDR3 has 13 amino acids. Here the CDR3 DNA reads TGTGCCAGCAGATTGACAGGGGGATATGGCTACACCTTC. It encodes CASRLTGGYGYTF.

The chain has TRBV10-2 and TRBJ1-6, with 7 bases identical to TRBD1. The CDR3 consists of 13 residues. J was trimmed by 6 bases and V by 6 bases; bases with no gene match: 2. The germline V gene has CDR1 WSHSY and CDR2 SAAADI. CDR3 sequence (DNA): TGCGCCAGCAGACAGGGGCTTAATTCACCCCTCCACTTT. This codes for CASRQGLNSPLHF.

The chain carries TRBV10-3 and TRBJ2-5; 9 bases match TRBD2. Gene TRBJ2-7 matches the end of the DNA better, so the J call may be wrong. The germline V gene has CDR1 ENHRY and CDR2 SYGVKD. The CDR3 has 15 amino acids. CDR3 sequence: CATAKGLAQGYEQYF. DNA for the CDR3: TGTGCCACCGCGAAGGGACTAGCTCAGGGCTACGAGCAGTACTTC.

The V and J genes are TRBV7-2 and TRBJ2-3, with D possibly TRBD2 on 6 matching bases. Germline CDR1 SGHTA, CDR2 FQGNSA. This CDR3 region has 13 residues. The CDR3 DNA sequence: TGTCCCCACCGGGAGCTTAGCACAGATACGCAGTATTTT. Amino acids: CPHRELSTDTQYF.

This sequence joins TRBV15 and TRBJ2-7; TRBD2 agrees at 11 bases. Looked up from germline, CDR1 is LNHNV and CDR2 is YYDKDF (reference sequence). V lost 1 base, J lost 4 bases, and 12 bases stayed unmatched. The length of the CDR3 is 18 residues. CDR3 bases: TGTGCCACCAGCAGAGTTCAACTAGCGGGAGTCCTGGGATACGAGCAGTACTTC. Its translation is CATSRVQLAGVLGYEQYF.

This rearrangement joins TRBV9 to TRBJ2-7, with TRBD1 matching over 8 bases. CDR1 and CDR2 (germline): SGDLS, YYNGEE. The CDR3 is made up of 14 amino acids. Trimming removed 2 bases from V and 6 bases from J; junction bases left unmatched: 7. The CDR3 is CASSVLGQGGEQYF. CDR3 coding DNA: TGTGCCAGCAGCGTCCTCGGACAGGGAGGCGAGCAGTACTTC.

This chain uses TRBV19 with TRBJ2-2, with a weak D call TRBD2 (5 bases). Germline-derived CDR1 and CDR2 are LNHDA and SQIVND (reference sequence). The CDR3 spans 14 residues. V was pared by 8 bases and J by 1 base, with 11 bases between. CDR3 coding DNA: TGTGCCAGTCAGAGGACTGGGAACACCGGGGAGCTGTTTTTT. Protein: CASQRTGNTGELFF. The full variable domain, its missing parts supplied by reference TRBV19 and TRBJ2-2, is DGGITQSPKYLFRKEGQNVTLSCEQNLNHDAMYWYRQDPGQGLRLIYYSQIVNDFQKGDIAEGYSVSREKKESFPLTVTSAQKNPTAFYLCASQRTGNTGELFFGEGSRLTVL.

The chain links TRBV15 to TRBJ2-7, with 7 bases aligning to TRBD1. The CDR3 is made up of 15 amino acids. Germline assignment: CDR1 LNHNV and CDR2 YYDKDF (reference sequence). Trimming took 1 base from V and 2 from J; bases not matched to a gene: 5. CDR3 protein: CATSRGQGPTYEQYF. For the CDR3, the DNA is TGTGCCACCAGCAGAGGACAGGGACCAACCTACGAGCAGTACTTC.

The chain has TRBV4-3 and TRBJ2-3; 9 bases are a match to TRBD1. CDR1 LGHNA and CDR2 YSLEER come from the germline V gene. J was trimmed by 2 bases and V by 3 bases; bases with no gene match: 6. This CDR3 has 16 amino acids. CDR3 in DNA: TGCGCCAGCAGCCATTGGGACAGGGATACCACAGATACGCAGTATTTT. Encoded protein: CASSHWDRDTTDTQYF.